The 2 T cell receptor beta chains presented below share a single source sample, sequenced in a study of regulatory T cells in long-lasting Graves disease. Indicated time point: newly diagnosed GD, antithyroid drugs for less than 3 months. RNA from PBMCs was the source of the TCR library. Construction of the TCR beta libraries employed iRepertoire HTBI primers in conjunction with Arm-PCR of CDR3 regions. Each CDR3 protein is one row after TCRdb ran MiXCR on the multiplex PCR reads. Of under 700,000 distinct CDR3 sequences listed, roughly 16% are singletons. A further study also used this sample, focusing on T cells in Graves' hyperthyroidism and ophthalmopathy.

The sample here was peripheral blood mononuclear cells (PBMCs), taken at new diagnosis, from a patient treated with antithyroid drugs. The receptors derive from a woman in her forties or fifties with Graves disease.

This clonotype was counted only a few times. One junction end does not reproduce the germline sequence, and a read error may be involved. V gene TRBV6-2 or TRBV6-3 combines with J gene TRBJ1-2; no clear D gene. The CDR3 is made up of 14 amino acids. CDR1 MNHEY and CDR2 SVGEGT come from the germline V gene. This chain's CDR3 is CASSDIRFGYGYTF. The CDR3 region has the DNA TGCGCCAGCAGTGATATTCGGTTTGGCTATGGCTACACCTTC.

This clonotype was seen only a few times. J is TRBJ2-7 and V is TRBV5-5; D may correspond to TRBD1 or TRBD2 (5 bases each). V was shortened by 4 bases and J by 0 bases, with 17 bases between the two germline ends. The CDR3 is 16 residues long. Germline V gene sequence: CDR1 SGHKS, CDR2 YYEKEE (reference sequence). The CDR3 protein is CASSPNRDVSSYEQYF. For the CDR3, the DNA is TGTGCCAGCAGCCCTAACCGGGACGTTTCCTCCTACGAGCAGTACTTC.